The 8 T cell receptor beta chains below all came from one sample that was sequenced in a study of tissue-resident memory T cells in lung cancer. Whole-study findings and limits: The top clonotype averaged about 20% of sequenced TRM cells per patient.

CD103 expression was the sorting criterion for the CD8+ T cells. Unique molecular identifiers were built into the TCR sequencing libraries. MiXCR, run by TCRdb on the reads, gives a single entry per CDR3 protein. The profile shows some 270 distinct CDR3 sequences, around 19% of them singletons. For these TCRs, the target antigens are not known. Source material: CD103+ CD8+ T cells from lung tumor tissue. These receptors were collected from a human donor with treatment-naive lung cancer (subtype not recorded).

This chain connects TRBV5-5 to TRBJ1-6; TRBD1 might be the D (6 bases). The CDR3 sequence is 15 residues long. CDR1 is SGHKS and CDR2 is YYEKEE in the germline V gene (reference sequence). Trimming took 3 bases from V and 7 from J, leaving 14 bases between them. The CDR3 loop is CASSWGRGANSPLHF. The CDR3 DNA reads TGTGCCAGCAGCTGGGGCAGGGGCGCAAATTCACCCCTCCACTTT. The complete variable domain, with remaining parts taken from reference TRBV5-5 and TRBJ1-6, reads DAGVTQSPTHLIKTRGQQVTLRCSPISGHKSVSWYQQVLGQGPQFIFQYYEKEERGRGNFPDRFSARQFPNYSSELNVNALLLGDSALYLCASSWGRGANSPLHFGNGTRLTVT.

This chain joins TRBV4-1 and TRBJ1-2; D is possibly TRBD1 (6 bases). V was shortened by 0 bases and J by 4 bases, with 12 bases between the two germline ends. The CDR3 extends over 15 amino acids. Per germline, CDR1 MGHRA and CDR2 YSYEKL. CDR3 residues: CASSQDVWTAYGYTF. CDR3 bases: TGCGCCAGCAGCCAAGATGTTTGGACAGCCTATGGCTACACCTTC.

The rearrangement links TRBV5-5 to TRBJ1-6, with D maybe TRBD1 (5 bases). Trimming took 3 bases from V and 7 from J, leaving 14 bases between them. CDR3 length: 15 residues. Germline CDR1 SGHKS, CDR2 YYEKEE (reference sequence). CDR3 in DNA: TGTGCCAGCAGCTGGGGCAAGGGCGCAAATTCACCCCTCCACTTT. It is translated as CASSWGKGANSPLHF. The full variable domain, its missing parts supplied by reference TRBV5-5 and TRBJ1-6, is DAGVTQSPTHLIKTRGQQVTLRCSPISGHKSVSWYQQVLGQGPQFIFQYYEKEERGRGNFPDRFSARQFPNYSSELNVNALLLGDSALYLCASSWGKGANSPLHFGNGTRLTVT.

By sample share, this clonotype is medium-sized. The chain couples TRBV6-2 or TRBV6-3 to TRBJ2-7, with 7 bases that match TRBD2. V was pared by 4 bases and J by 5 bases, with 8 bases of the junction left unmatched. The CDR3 contains 14 residues. The germline CDR1 and CDR2 sequences are MNHEY and SVGEGT. CDR3 nucleotides: TGTGCCAGCAGTTCAGCGGGATTGGGCCACGAGCAGTACTTC. This gives the protein CASSSAGLGHEQYF.

This clonotype is judged medium-sized. In DNA form, the CDR3 reads TGTGCCAGCAGCCCAACGGGGGGTCGGGACGAGCAGTACTTC. Protein: CASSPTGGRDEQYF. The chain combines TRBV4-2 with TRBJ2-7; 7 bases are a match to TRBD2. This CDR3 region has 14 residues. The trim removed 4 bases at V and 5 bases at J, leaving 8 bases unmatched. The germline V gene encodes CDR1 LGHNA and CDR2 YNFKEQ.

In this sample, this clonotype is large. This rearrangement joins TRBV2 to TRBJ2-3; D is undetermined. The CDR3 has 13 residues. Trimming cost V 4 bases and J 4 bases, with 9 bases left between them. Per the germline V gene, CDR1 is SNHLY and CDR2 is FYNNEI. The CDR3 loop is CASSGLYSDTQYF. The DNA of the CDR3 is TGTGCCAGCAGTGGGCTTTACTCAGATACGCAGTATTTT.

The genes are TRBV7-2 and TRBJ2-5; no reliable D call. V was trimmed by 4 bases and J by 3 bases, leaving 15 bases between them. The CDR3 sequence is 15 residues long. Germline V gives CDR1 SGHTA, CDR2 FQGNSA. The CDR3 DNA follows: TGTGCCAGCAGCTATGACTGGAGACTCAAAGAGACCCAGTACTTC. It codes for CASSYDWRLKETQYF.

By sample share, this clonotype is medium-sized. The rearrangement uses TRBV5-1 and TRBJ1-1; D is uncertain. V gave up 0 bases and J gave up 7 bases, with 13 bases separating them. The CDR3 has 14 residues. The germline V gene has CDR1 SGHRS and CDR2 YFSETQ. This CDR3 reads CASSLDLAGLEAFF. CDR3 coding DNA: TGCGCCAGCAGCTTGGACTTGGCAGGCCTTGAAGCTTTCTTT.